This T cell receptor (beta chain) emerged from a study of metastatic and nonmetastatic thyroid tumors (dated by TCRdb to 2019 to 2021). Looking at the study overall: The researchers compared repertoires between peripheral blood samples and tumor or nodule tissue samples from patients with malignant or benign thyroid disease. Beyond this particular receptor, the publication reports: In both blood and tumor samples, TCR beta diversity was reported to be significantly higher in malignant tumors than in benign nodules.

None of the patients had been given any treatment before thyroid surgery. The study retrospectively analysed patient clinical samples collected from about 2012 to 2018 using T-cell receptor beta sequencing. The protocol used for the library was PCR. These reads were obtained on an Illumina HiSeq 4000. High-throughput sequencing was used to profile the CDR3 region of the TCR beta-chain in every patient. The study's processing was this. Drawing on CDR3 differences between clinicopathological groups, the researchers built a classifier meant to tell apart patients with distant-metastatic papillary thyroid cancer. To measure repertoire diversity the researchers used the Shannon index, while the Morisita-Horn index served to gauge how similar the tumor and blood repertoires were. The public reads were reprocessed in TCRdb via fastp at Q25 and MiXCR, keeping in-frame beta chains. In this record, the V and J calls reflect TCRdb's handling and not the investigators' own analysis. This sample is represented by roughly 48,000 clones; about 15% of them were singletons. Of the sample, 2.5% to 3.5% is held by the ten largest clones.

This clone occurred a few times. No antigen is known for it. At one of its ends the junction is not consistent with the germline gene, which may arise from a read error. CDR1 and CDR2, looked up from the germline V gene (reference sequence), are LNHDA and SQIVND. The CDR3 measures 15 amino acids from cysteine to phenylalanine. The entry retains the CDR3 DNA only, 45 bases that are in frame from base 1. This receptor was obtained from a female donor with papillary thyroid cancer or a benign thyroid nodule (not recorded which). Some clones in this sample may be carry-over from other donors' samples. The chain links TRBV19 with TRBJ1-5, with TRBD1 perhaps the D gene, on 5 matching bases. The specimen sequenced was blood. The bases read TGTGCCAGTACCCTTCGGGGAACAGGCAATCAGCACCAGCATTTT. Its product reads: CASTLRGTGNQHQHF. Full variable domain (CDR3 extended with the reference TRBV19 and TRBJ1-5 proteins): DGGITQSPKYLFRKEGQNVTLSCEQNLNHDAMYWYRQDPGQGLRLIYYSQIVNDFQKGDIAEGYSVSREKKESFPLTVTSAQKNPTAFYLCASTLRGTGNQHQHFGDGTRLSIL.